The present T cell receptor beta chain was sequenced within a study of blood T cell repertoires in COVID-19. The overall study: Both acute and convalescent COVID-19 samples were obtained from the United States, Italy and Spain.

The V and J ends lost 3 bases and 4 bases respectively, with 18 bases between them. Germline V lookup: CDR1 LGHDT, CDR2 YNNKEL (reference sequence). The CDR3 extends over 16 amino acids. TCRdb's copy holds only in-frame clones and misses some; the assay was immunoSEQ multiplex PCR. The profile shows about 150,000 clones, 80% to 90% of them singletons. The TCR was taken from a man in his 70s with acute or convalescent COVID-19. This chain joins TRBV3-1 (or the pseudogene TRBV3-2) and TRBJ2-5; D perhaps matches TRBD2 (6 bases). The material sequenced was peripheral blood. DNA for the CDR3: TGTGCCAGCAGCCATCACCCACTAGCCCGAGCAGAGACCCAGTACTTC. It translates to CASSHHPLARAETQYF.